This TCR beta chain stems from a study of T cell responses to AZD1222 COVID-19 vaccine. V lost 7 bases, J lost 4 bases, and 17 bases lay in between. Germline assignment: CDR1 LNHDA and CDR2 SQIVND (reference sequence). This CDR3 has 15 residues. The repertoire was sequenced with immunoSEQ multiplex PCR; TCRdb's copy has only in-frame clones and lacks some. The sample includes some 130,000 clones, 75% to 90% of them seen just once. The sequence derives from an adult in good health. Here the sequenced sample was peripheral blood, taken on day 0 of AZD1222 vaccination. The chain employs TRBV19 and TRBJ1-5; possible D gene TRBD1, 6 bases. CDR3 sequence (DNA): TGTGCCAGTATAAGCGGGACATGGGCTAATCAGCCCCAGCATTTT. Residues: CASISGTWANQPQHF.